This note documents a single TCR beta chain sequence. Its antigen is unknown. The input lacks base qualities; no much larger clone sits a single base away. This entry belongs to a study of post-analysis software for immune sequencing data (dated by TCRdb to the mid-2010s). Study-level background: The recorded disease courses included relapsing-remitting, secondary progressive and progressive-relapsing multiple sclerosis, and some patients had no subtype annotation. The multiple sclerosis patient repertoires were compared with approximately 11 previously published healthy control repertoires from donors aged roughly 6 to 25 years. A subset of samples was prepared in parallel using single-end sample barcoding, then pooled and co-amplified after Illumina adapter ligation.

The CDR3 goes from the cysteine to the phenylalanine over 15 residues. Only the CDR3 DNA stays, 45 bases, in frame from base 1. The junction carries 14 bases between V and J, which are trimmed by 6 bases and 0 bases respectively. Here is what the overall study found, with its caveats: Significantly lower normalized Chao1 diversity was found in multiple sclerosis patients than in controls, suggesting substantial peripheral T-cell clonal expansion. The multiple sclerosis patient group was slightly younger than the control group. Strong co-clustering of samples prepared in the same batch was shown by direct clustering with F measure, prompting a batch-effect correction. Significantly higher frequencies in patients than in controls were found for roughly 5 TRBV segments, including TRBV5-6, TRBV5-1 and TRBV20-1.

To demonstrate the VDJtools post-analysis software, the study profiled TCR beta repertoires from the peripheral blood of 13 young patients with multiple sclerosis. The patients with multiple sclerosis were children and adolescents between about 6 and 15 years of age. The library was built by means of PCR. Instrument used: Illumina HiSeq 2500. To reduce PCR and sequencing biases, unique molecular identifiers were built into the TCR beta cDNA libraries. Every 1 to 10 million input T cells yielded roughly 0.5 million cDNA molecules, meaning each molecule approximated one T cell. The patient libraries were prepared and sequenced using the same protocol as the earlier healthy control dataset. Within a given batch, samples were prepared together, multiplexed and sequenced on the same HiSeq lane. Turning to the authors' computational methods: MIGEC was used to process the raw barcoded reads, and molecular identifier groups with only a single read were discarded before consensus assembly and CDR3 extraction. Clonotype tables were post-analysed with VDJtools, normalizing diversity by down-sampling all datasets to the smallest sample size. To correct batch-related cross-sample contamination, repertoire overlap clustering matched CDR3 amino acid sequences but not nucleotide sequences. TCRdb trimmed the raw reads at Q25, called clones with MiXCR and kept productive beta chains. A single entry per CDR3 protein holds the most common genes and DNA from its merged rows. Clone size and V and J calls follow TCRdb, not the original study. This sample gives about 560,000 distinct CDR3 sequences in total; about 40% of them show up just once. The top ten constitute over 1.5% of the sample.

The TCR sequence derives from a girl under 18 with multiple sclerosis. Sequencing was performed on blood. The chain is made from TRBV12-3 or TRBV12-4 and TRBJ1-2, with the D gene too uncertain to name. CDR3 sequence: CASSQTRSTNYGYTF. The DNA reads TGTGCCAGCAGCCAGACGCGTAGCACTAACTATGGCTACACCTTC.